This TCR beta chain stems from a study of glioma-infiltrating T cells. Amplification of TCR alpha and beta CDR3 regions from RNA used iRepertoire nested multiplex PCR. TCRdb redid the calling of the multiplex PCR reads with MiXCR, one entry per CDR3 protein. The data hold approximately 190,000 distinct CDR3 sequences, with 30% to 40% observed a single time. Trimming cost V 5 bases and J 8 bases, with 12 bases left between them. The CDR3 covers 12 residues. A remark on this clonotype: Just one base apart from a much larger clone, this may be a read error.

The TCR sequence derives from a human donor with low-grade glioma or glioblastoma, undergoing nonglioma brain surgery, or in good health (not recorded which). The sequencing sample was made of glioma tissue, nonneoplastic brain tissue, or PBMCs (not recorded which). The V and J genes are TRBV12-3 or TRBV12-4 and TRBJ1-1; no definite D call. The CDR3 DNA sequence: TGTGCCAGCAGTCGGAACGACATGGAAGCTTTCTTT. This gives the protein CASSRNDMEAFF.